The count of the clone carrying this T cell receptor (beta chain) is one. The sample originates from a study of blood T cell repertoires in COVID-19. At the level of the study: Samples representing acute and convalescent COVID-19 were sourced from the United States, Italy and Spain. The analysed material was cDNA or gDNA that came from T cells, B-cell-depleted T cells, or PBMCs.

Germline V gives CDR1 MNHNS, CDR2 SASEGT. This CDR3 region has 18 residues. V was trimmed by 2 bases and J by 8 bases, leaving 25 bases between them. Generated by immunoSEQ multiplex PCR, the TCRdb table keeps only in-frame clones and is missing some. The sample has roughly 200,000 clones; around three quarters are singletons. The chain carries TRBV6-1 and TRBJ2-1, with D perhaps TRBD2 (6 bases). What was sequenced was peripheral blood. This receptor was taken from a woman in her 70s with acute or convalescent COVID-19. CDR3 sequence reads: CASSENRVAVLLGYEQFF. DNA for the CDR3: TGTGCCAGCAGTGAAAATCGGGTAGCGGTCCTCTTAGGCTATGAGCAGTTCTTC.